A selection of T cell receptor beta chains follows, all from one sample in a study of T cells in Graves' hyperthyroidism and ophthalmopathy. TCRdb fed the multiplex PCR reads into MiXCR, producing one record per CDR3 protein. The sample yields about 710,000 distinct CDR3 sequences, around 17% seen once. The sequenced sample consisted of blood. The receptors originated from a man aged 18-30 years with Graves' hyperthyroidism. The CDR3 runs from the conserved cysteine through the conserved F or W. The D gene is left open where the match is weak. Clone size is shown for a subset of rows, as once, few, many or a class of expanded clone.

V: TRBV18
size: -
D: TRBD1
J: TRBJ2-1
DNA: TGTGCCAGCTCACCACAGGCAGGGGGCTCCTACAATGAGCAGTTCTTC
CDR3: CASSPQAGGSYNEQFF

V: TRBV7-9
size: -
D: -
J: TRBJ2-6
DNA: TGTGCCAGCAGCCAATACTCTGGGGCCAACGTCCTGACTTTC
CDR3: CASSQYSGANVLTF

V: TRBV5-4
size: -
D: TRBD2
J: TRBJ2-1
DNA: TGTGCCAGACCCCTTCTGCCGGGGGGGACCTACAATGAGCAGTTCTTC
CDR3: CARPLLPGGTYNEQFF

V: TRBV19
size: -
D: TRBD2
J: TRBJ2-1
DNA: TGTGCCAGTAGTATGGGACTAGTTATCGATGAGCAGTTCTTC
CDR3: CASSMGLVIDEQFF

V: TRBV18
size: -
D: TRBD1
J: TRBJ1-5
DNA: TGTACCAGCTCACCACAGGACAGGGCTGGTAATCAGCCCCAGCATTTT
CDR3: CTSSPQDRAGNQPQHF

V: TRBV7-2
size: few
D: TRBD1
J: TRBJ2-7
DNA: TGTGCCAGCGGACGGGACAGGGGATTCTACGAGCAGTACTTC
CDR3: CASGRDRGFYEQYF

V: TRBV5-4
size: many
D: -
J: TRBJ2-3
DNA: TGTGCCAGCAGCACAAGCTTTTCGAGGGATACAGATACGCAGTATTTT
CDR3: CASSTSFSRDTDTQYF

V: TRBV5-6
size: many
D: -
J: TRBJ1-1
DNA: TGTGCCAGCAGCTTGGAGGCGGCGTACGGCACTGAAGCTTTCTTT
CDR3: CASSLEAAYGTEAFF

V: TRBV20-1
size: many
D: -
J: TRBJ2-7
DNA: TGCAGTGCTAGGGGGTCGGGGCAGCAAGCCTACGAGCAGTACTTC
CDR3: CSARGSGQQAYEQYF

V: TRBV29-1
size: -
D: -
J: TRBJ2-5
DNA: TGCAGCGTCGAGATGGCTCAAGAGACCCAGTACTTC
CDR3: CSVEMAQETQYF

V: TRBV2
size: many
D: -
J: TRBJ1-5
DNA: TGTGCCAGCAGTCCCTTGAATAGGCCCCAGCATTTT
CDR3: CASSPLNRPQHF

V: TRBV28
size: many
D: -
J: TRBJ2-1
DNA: TGTGCCAGCAGTTTCGCGGGGTATGAGCAGTTCTTC
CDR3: CASSFAGYEQFF

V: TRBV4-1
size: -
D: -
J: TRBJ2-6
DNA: TGCGCCAGCAGCCGACGGGGCTCTGGGGCCAACGTCCTGACTTTC
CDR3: CASSRRGSGANVLTF

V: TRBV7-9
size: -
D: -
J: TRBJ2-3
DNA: TGTGCCAGCAGCTTATTCGTCGCTAGCACAGATACGCAGTATTTT
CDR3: CASSLFVASTDTQYF

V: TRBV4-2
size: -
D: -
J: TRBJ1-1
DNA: TGTGCCAGCAGCCACGGGACGTTCTCCGCTGAAGCTTTCTTT
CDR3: CASSHGTFSAEAFF

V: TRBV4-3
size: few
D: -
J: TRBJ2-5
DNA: TGCGCCAGCAGCCAAGAGCTATGGGACAGCGGGAGGACCCAGTACTTC
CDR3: CASSQELWDSGRTQYF

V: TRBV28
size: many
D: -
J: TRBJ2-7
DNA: TGTGCCAGCAGTTTGAATCCCTCCTACGAGCAGTACTTC
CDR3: CASSLNPSYEQYF

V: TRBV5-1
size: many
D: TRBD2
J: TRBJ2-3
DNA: TGCGCCAGCAGCTTGGTTACTAGCGGGACCGCCGGGGATACGCAGTATTTT
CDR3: CASSLVTSGTAGDTQYF

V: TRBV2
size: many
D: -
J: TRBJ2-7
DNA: TGTGCCAGCAAAAGGGTGACCTACGAGCAGTACTTC
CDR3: CASKRVTYEQYF

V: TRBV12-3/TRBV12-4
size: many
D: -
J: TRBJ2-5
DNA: TGTGCCAGCAGTCCCTTCAGGGCAGGGACCCAGTACTTC
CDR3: CASSPFRAGTQYF

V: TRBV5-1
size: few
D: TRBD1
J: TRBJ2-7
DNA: TGCGCCAGCAGCTTGGGGGACAGGGATAACTACGAGCAGTACTTC
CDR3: CASSLGDRDNYEQYF

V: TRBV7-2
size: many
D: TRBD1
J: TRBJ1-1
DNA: TGTGCCAGCAGCTCCGGACAGGGGGCGAGGACTGAAGCTTTCTTT
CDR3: CASSSGQGARTEAFF